One TCR beta chain is described in this entry. In the original processing: Amplifying reference gene primers gave estimates of nucleated cell counts. The protocol was immunoSEQ multiplex PCR, while the TCRdb copy is restricted to in-frame clones and leaves out a portion. The DNA was the basis for D and trimming; V, J and clone size are from that table. Of some 66,000 clones listed, roughly 82% were seen once; the top ten hold more than 6.5%. The source of the sample is a study of blood T cell repertoires in COVID-19. For the study at large: Acute-phase and convalescent COVID-19 samples originated in the United States, Italy and Spain. Sources were T cells, B-cell-depleted T cells, or PBMCs; the material itself was cDNA or gDNA.

The V gene lost 1 base and the J gene lost 3 bases, with 6 bases spanning the gap. CDR1 is SEHNR, CDR2 FQNEAQ, per germline (reference sequence). The CDR3 has 13 residues. V and J are TRBV7-9 and TRBJ1-2; D is unresolved. This clonotype was obtained from a man aged 55 to 70 with acute or convalescent COVID-19. Material for sequencing was peripheral blood. CDR3 in amino acids: CASSLVADYGYTF. The CDR3 nucleotides read TGTGCCAGCAGCTTAGTAGCCGACTATGGCTACACCTTC.